The 8 T cell receptor beta chains listed next were all sequenced from one sample in a study of CD8+CD57+ T cells in acquired aplastic anemia (dated by TCRdb to 2017 to 2018). The listed sequencing device is Illumina HiSeq 2000. TCR beta VDJ combination and CDR3 sequence profiling used genomic DNA as the template. In-frame beta chains were kept once TCRdb had trimmed the public reads at Q25 with fastp and called clones with MiXCR. Rows merge per CDR3 protein into single entries with the most common DNA and genes. For this sample there are about 200,000 distinct CDR3 sequences; roughly 60% appear just once. Together, the top ten hold roughly 64% of the sample. Expansion of CD8+CD57+ cells had been shown by flow cytometry in the patients chosen for sequencing. The sample comprised sorted CD4+, CD8+, or CD8+CD57+ T cells (not recorded which) from PBMCs. These receptors all stem from a human donor with aplastic anemia.

The gene calls are TRBV28 and TRBJ2-7; TRBD1 matches 8 bases. The V segment lost 5 bases and the J segment 6 bases; nucleotides outside the gene matches: 6. From germline, CDR1 is MDHEN and CDR2 SYDVKM. The CDR3 has 13 amino acids. CDR3 nucleotides: TGTGCCAGCAGTCCCGGACAGGGCGGCGAGCAGTACTTC. Its translation: CASSPGQGGEQYF.

The V and J genes are TRBV7-2 and TRBJ2-3, with TRBD2 as a possible D gene (7 bases). CDR1 and CDR2 (germline): SGHTA, FQGNSA. This CDR3 is 21 amino acids long. V shed 0 bases and J shed 0 bases, with 25 bases lying between them. Here the CDR3 reads CASSLARSGGLQAVSTDTQYF. The CDR3 bases are TGTGCCAGCAGCTTAGCGCGGTCGGGGGGCCTCCAGGCTGTGAGCACAGATACGCAGTATTTT.

V and J are TRBV5-1 and TRBJ2-7; D may be TRBD1 or TRBD2 (6 bases each). The CDR3 is 15 amino acids. Per germline, CDR1 SGHRS and CDR2 YFSETQ. Trimming removed 1 base from V and 5 bases from J, with 16 bases in between. CDR3 bases: TGCGCCAGCAGCTTGTCCTGGGGGGCGAGGGACGAGCAGTACTTC. Amino acid sequence: CASSLSWGARDEQYF.

V and J are TRBV14 and TRBJ2-7, with 11 bases aligning to TRBD1. This CDR3 spans 15 amino acids. Germline V gene lookup returns CDR1 SGHDN and CDR2 FVKESK. After removal of 1 base from V and 4 bases from J, the junction contained 3 bases not matched to a gene. The DNA of the CDR3 is TGTGCCAGCAGCCAAGGTGGACAGGGGGCTTACGAGCAGTACTTC. Protein sequence: CASSQGGQGAYEQYF. Filled out from reference TRBV14 and TRBJ2-7, the complete variable domain reads EAGVTQFPSHSVIEKGQTVTLRCDPISGHDNLYWYRRVMGKEIKFLLHFVKESKQDESGMPNNRFLAERTGGTYSTLKVQPAELEDSGVYFCASSQGGQGAYEQYFGPGTRLTVT.

The chain carries TRBV7-9 and TRBJ1-1, with D possibly matching TRBD1 (5 bases). Germline CDR1 and CDR2: SEHNR and FQNEAQ (reference sequence). The CDR3 has 15 residues. Trimming pared 11 bases from V and 0 bases from J, leaving 19 bases between. CDR3 sequence: CAGRDGTSMNTEAFF. Here the CDR3 DNA reads TGTGCCGGCCGGGACGGAACATCCATGAACACTGAAGCTTTCTTT.

This chain joins TRBV7-3 and TRBJ1-2; 9 bases fit TRBD1. The CDR3 runs to 14 residues. The V gene end was trimmed by 4 bases and the J gene end by 7 bases; junction bases not matched to a gene: 7. Germline CDR1 is SGHTA and CDR2 is FQGTGA. The CDR3 region is CASSSGQGTGGYTF. The DNA for the CDR3 is TGTGCCAGCAGCTCGGGACAGGGAACTGGTGGCTACACCTTC. The complete variable domain, with remaining parts taken from reference TRBV7-3 and TRBJ1-2, reads GAGVSQTPSNKVTEKGKYVELRCDPISGHTALYWYRQSLGQGPEFLIYFQGTGAADDSGLPNDRFFAVRPEGSVSTLKIQRTERGDSAVYLCASSSGQGTGGYTFGSGTRLTVV.

The table lists this clonotype with a few counts. This sequence joins TRBV7-9 and TRBJ2-1; 7 nucleotides agree with TRBD1. Unmatched junction bases numbered 14, after V lost 5 bases and J lost 7 bases. This CDR3 has 16 amino acids. The germline V gene encodes CDR1 SEHNR and CDR2 FQNEAQ (reference sequence). The CDR3 loop is CASSPTGTATRNEQFF. The CDR3 DNA reads as TGTGCCAGCAGCCCAACTGGGACAGCTACTAGGAATGAGCAGTTCTTC.

This clonotype was picked up many times. This chain connects TRBV6-5 to TRBJ2-2; 8 bases line up with TRBD1. Germline lookup yields CDR1 MNHEY and CDR2 SVGAGI. Trimming removed 5 bases from V and 7 bases from J; junction bases left unmatched: 9. The length of the CDR3 is 15 residues. CDR3 DNA: TGTGCCAGCAGTGTAGGGACTGACAGGGGCGGGGAGCTGTTTTTT. This sequence encodes CASSVGTDRGGELFF.